What follows describes a single TCR beta chain. Its antigen is currently unknown. One junction end disagrees with the germline gene, perhaps due to a read error. This entry is derived from a study of T cells in Graves' hyperthyroidism and ophthalmopathy. Germline assignment: CDR1 SSHAT and CDR2 FNYEAQ (reference sequence). The length of the CDR3 is 14 residues. Study-wide findings and caveats: For ophthalmopathy, model prediction preceded onset by a median roughly 6.3 months.

Amplified regions were TCR beta CDR3 sequences from RNA transcripts. A set of HTBI primers served as the primers for a first-round RT-PCR of the TCR CDR3. TCRdb recomputed calls from the multiplex PCR reads with MiXCR, one row per CDR3 protein. Of about 320,000 distinct CDR3 sequences listed, 16% are singletons. V and J are TRBV7-7 and TRBJ2-5; 7 bases agree with TRBD1. The sequencing sample was made of blood. The TCR sequence derives from a man younger than 45 with Graves' hyperthyroidism. This chain's CDR3 is CASSPGQPGETQYF. CDR3 DNA: TGTGCTAGCAGCCCGGGACAGCCGGGGGAGACCCAGTACTTC. The whole variable domain, remainder taken from reference TRBV7-7 and TRBJ2-5, is GAGVSQSPRYKVTKRGQDVTLRCDPISSHATLYWYQQALGQGPEFLTYFNYEAQPDKSGLPSDRFSAERPEGSISTLTIQRTEQRDSAMYRCASSPGQPGETQYFGPGTRLLVL.